Below are 4 T cell receptor beta chains sequenced from a single sample in a study of liver allograft versus peripheral blood T cells (dated by TCRdb to 2020 to 2022). The study in broad terms: In liver transplant recipients, the study looked at T cell receptor repertoires in the peripheral blood and set them against the repertoires found within the transplanted livers.

Sequenced using an Illumina MiSeq. TCRdb reanalyzed the raw reads on its own, using fastp at Q25 for trimming and MiXCR for clone calling, and kept in-frame beta chains. All rows with the same CDR3 protein become a single entry with the most common DNA and genes. Here the sample has over 10,000 distinct CDR3 sequences; roughly 28% occur a single time. The ten largest clones represent roughly 2.2% of the sample. The receptors were sampled from a human patient who had a liver transplant. After a transplant, some of the T cells may come from the graft donor.

This clonotype was seen at least ten times. The V gene is TRBV24-1, the J gene TRBJ1-2; weak D call: TRBD1 (5 bases). Trimming left V 0 bases short and J 7 bases short, with 14 bases between. The CDR3 spans 15 residues. Germline-derived CDR1 and CDR2 are KGHDR and SFDVKD. DNA of the CDR3: TGTGCCACCAGTGATTTGCGGGGCCTGGGGCCTGGCTACACCTTC. Protein: CATSDLRGLGPGYTF.

CDR3 protein: CASSSQGASETQYF. The CDR3 region has the DNA TGCGCCAGCAGCTCACAGGGGGCGTCAGAGACCCAGTACTTC. The V call is TRBV5-1, the J call TRBJ2-5, with 9 positions matching TRBD1. The CDR3 is made up of 14 amino acids. Germline loops: CDR1 SGHRS, CDR2 YFSETQ. The V gene end was trimmed by 3 bases and the J gene end by 4 bases; junction bases not matched to a gene: 4. The full variable domain, with the rest looked up from reference TRBV5-1 and TRBJ2-5, is KAGVTQTPRYLIKTRGQQVTLSCSPISGHRSVSWYQQTPGQGLQFLFEYFSETQRNKGNFPGRFSGRQFSNSRSEMNVSTLELGDSALYLCASSSQGASETQYFGPGTRLLVL.

This clonotype ranks as medium-sized (0.01 to 0.1%). The chain recombines TRBV18 with TRBJ1-1, with a possible D match to TRBD1 (5 bases). Germline assignment: CDR1 KGHSH and CDR2 LQKENI. The CDR3 is 14 amino acids. The germline V and J ends were trimmed by 3 bases and 2 bases, with 10 bases remaining between them. CDR3 nucleotide sequence: TGTGCCAGCTCACCCCGGGACGGAAACACTGAAGCTTTCTTT. Protein: CASSPRDGNTEAFF.

This clonotype was counted a few times. The V gene is TRBV13, the J gene TRBJ2-7, with TRBD1 matching over 9 bases. Germline V CDR1 and CDR2: PRHDT, FYEKMQ (reference sequence). V lost 5 bases to trimming and J lost 2 bases; unmatched junction nucleotides: 7. The CDR3 has 15 amino acids. DNA for the CDR3: TGTGCCAGCAGCAAACCCGGGACAGGGACCTACGAGCAGTACTTC. Translation gives CASSKPGTGTYEQYF.